Reported below is one T cell receptor (beta chain). Authors' methods: Using reference gene primer amplification, nucleated cell counts were estimated. Libraries were prepared by immunoSEQ multiplex PCR; TCRdb keeps only in-frame clonotypes and omits some of them. V and J calls and clone size follow that table, whereas D and trimming were derived from the DNA. The profile covers approximately 75,000 clones, with 75% to 90% appearing a single time and 5.5% to 7% taken by the ten largest. This record belongs to a study of blood T cell repertoires in COVID-19. Study context: Nucleic acid was either cDNA or gDNA, and it came from T cells, B-cell-depleted T cells, or PBMCs.

V lost 5 bases to trimming and J lost 4 bases; unmatched junction nucleotides: 5. Germline assignment: CDR1 SGHTA and CDR2 FQGNSA. The CDR3 length is 14 residues. The chain joins TRBV7-2 to TRBJ2-3; 8 bases line up with TRBD2. The sequence came from a man older than 75 with COVID-19, enrolled during active disease. Sequencing used peripheral blood. CDR3 amino acids: CASSRGGFADTQYF. The DNA for the CDR3 is TGTGCCAGCAGCCGGGGGGGTTTTGCAGATACGCAGTATTTT.